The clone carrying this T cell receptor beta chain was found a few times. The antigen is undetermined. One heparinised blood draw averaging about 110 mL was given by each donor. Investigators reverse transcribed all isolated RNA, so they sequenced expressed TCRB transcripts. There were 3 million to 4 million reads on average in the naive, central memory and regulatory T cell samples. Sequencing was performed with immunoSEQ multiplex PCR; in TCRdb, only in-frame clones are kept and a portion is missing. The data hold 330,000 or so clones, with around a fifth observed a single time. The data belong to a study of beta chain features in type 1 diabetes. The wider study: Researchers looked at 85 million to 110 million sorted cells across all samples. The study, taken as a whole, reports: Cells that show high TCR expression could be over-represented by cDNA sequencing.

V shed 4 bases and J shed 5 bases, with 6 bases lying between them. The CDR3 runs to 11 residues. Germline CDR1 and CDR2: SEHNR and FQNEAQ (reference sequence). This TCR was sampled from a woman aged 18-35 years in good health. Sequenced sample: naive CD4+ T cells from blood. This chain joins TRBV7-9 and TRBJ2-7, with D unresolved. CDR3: CASSSFHEQYF. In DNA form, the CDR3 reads TGTGCCAGCAGCTCGTTCCACGAGCAGTACTTC.